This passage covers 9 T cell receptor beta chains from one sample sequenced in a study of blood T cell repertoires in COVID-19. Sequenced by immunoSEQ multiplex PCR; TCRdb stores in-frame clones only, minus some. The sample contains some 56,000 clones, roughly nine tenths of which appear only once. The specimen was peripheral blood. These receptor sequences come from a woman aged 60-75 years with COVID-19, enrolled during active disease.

CDR3: CASSLGDRRPNYGYTF. In DNA, the CDR3 is TGTGCCAGCAGCTTGGGGGACAGGCGACCTAACTATGGCTACACCTTC. This chain connects TRBV5-6 to TRBJ1-2; 8 bases are a match to TRBD1. Looked up from germline, CDR1 is SGHDT and CDR2 is YYEEEE. The CDR3 spans 16 residues. V was pared by 0 bases and J by 0 bases, with 4 bases of the junction left unmatched. Complete variable domain (other parts from reference TRBV5-6 and TRBJ1-2): DAGVTQSPTHLIKTRGQQVTLRCSPKSGHDTVSWYQQALGQGPQFIFQYYEEEERQRGNFPDRFSGHQFPNYSSELNVNALLLGDSALYLCASSLGDRRPNYGYTFGSGTRLTVV.

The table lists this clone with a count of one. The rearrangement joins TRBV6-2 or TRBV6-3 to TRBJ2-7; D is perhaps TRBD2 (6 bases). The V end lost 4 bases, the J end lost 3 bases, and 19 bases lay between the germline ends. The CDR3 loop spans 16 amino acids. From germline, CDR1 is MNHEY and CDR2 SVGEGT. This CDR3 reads CASSLVRRLEDYEQYF. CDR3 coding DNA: TGTGCCAGCAGTTTGGTACGGAGACTAGAGGACTACGAGCAGTACTTC.

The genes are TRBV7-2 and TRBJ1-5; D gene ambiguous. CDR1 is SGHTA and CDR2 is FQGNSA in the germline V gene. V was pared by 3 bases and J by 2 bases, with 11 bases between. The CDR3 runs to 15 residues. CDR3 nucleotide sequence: TGTGCCAGCAGCTTGTTCGCGGGCGGCAATCAGCCCCAGCATTTT. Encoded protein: CASSLFAGGNQPQHF. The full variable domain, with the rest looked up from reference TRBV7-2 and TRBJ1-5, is GAGVSQSPSNKVTEKGKDVELRCDPISGHTALYWYRQSLGQGLEFLIYFQGNSAPDKSGLPSDRFSAERTGGSVSTLTIQRTQQEDSAVYLCASSLFAGGNQPQHFGDGTRLSIL.

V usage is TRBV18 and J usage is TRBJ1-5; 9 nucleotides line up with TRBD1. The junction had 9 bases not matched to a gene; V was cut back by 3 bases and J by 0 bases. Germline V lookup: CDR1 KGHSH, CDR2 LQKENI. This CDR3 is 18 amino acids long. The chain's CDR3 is CASSPDRTGAGSNQPQHF. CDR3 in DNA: TGTGCCAGCTCACCCGACCGGACAGGGGCCGGTAGCAATCAGCCCCAGCATTTT.

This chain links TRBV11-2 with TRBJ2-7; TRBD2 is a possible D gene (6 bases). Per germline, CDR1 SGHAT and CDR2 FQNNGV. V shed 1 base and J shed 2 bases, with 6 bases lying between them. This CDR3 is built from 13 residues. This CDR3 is CASSLGTTYEQYF. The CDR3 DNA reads TGTGCCAGCAGCTTAGGGACTACCTACGAGCAGTACTTC.

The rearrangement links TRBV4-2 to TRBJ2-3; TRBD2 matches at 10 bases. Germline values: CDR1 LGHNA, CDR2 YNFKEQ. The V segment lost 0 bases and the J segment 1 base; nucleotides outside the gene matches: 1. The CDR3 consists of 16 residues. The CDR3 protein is CASSQEGTSGTDTQYF. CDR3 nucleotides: TGTGCCAGCAGCCAAGAGGGGACTAGCGGCACAGATACGCAGTATTTT.

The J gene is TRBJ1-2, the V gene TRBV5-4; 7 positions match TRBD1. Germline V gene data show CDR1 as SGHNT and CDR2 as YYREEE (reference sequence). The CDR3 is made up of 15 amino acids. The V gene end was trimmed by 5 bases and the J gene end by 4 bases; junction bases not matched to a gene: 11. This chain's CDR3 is CASRSTIGTAYGYTF. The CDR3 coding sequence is TGTGCCAGCAGGTCGACTATCGGGACAGCCTATGGCTACACCTTC.

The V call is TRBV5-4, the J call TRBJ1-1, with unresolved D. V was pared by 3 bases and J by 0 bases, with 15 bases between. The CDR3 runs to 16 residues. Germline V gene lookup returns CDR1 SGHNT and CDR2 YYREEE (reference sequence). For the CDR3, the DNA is TGTGCCAGCAGCTCTGACGGGAACAGTATGAACACTGAAGCTTTCTTT. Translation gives CASSSDGNSMNTEAFF.

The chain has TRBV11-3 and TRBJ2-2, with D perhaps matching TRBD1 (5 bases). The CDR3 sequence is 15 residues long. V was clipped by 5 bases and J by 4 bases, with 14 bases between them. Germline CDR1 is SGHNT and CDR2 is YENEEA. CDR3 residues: CASSLSTVGTGELFF. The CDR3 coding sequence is TGTGCCAGCAGCCTCTCGACAGTGGGCACCGGGGAGCTGTTTTTT.